This T cell receptor beta chain was found in a study of CD8 T cells in ankylosing spondylitis (dated by TCRdb to the late 2010s). Context from the whole study: The study set out to find disease-linked TCR variants by profiling T cell receptor beta repertoires in ankylosing spondylitis patients and healthy donors. The full study cohort comprised around 25 ankylosing spondylitis patients and 85 to 120 healthy donors. Peripheral blood was sampled, and synovial fluid was also collected from ankylosing spondylitis patients.

These reads were obtained on an Illumina HiSeq 2500. Quantitative 5'-RACE with molecular barcodes was the method used to prepare the TCR beta libraries. Per the original workflow: A new computational method, built on a probabilistic model of VDJ rearrangement, was used to identify disease-linked TCR variants. TCRdb passed the public sequencing reads through fastp at Q25 and MiXCR, retaining productive beta sequences. Every distinct CDR3 protein forms one entry, paired with its most common genes and DNA. These V and J calls rely on TCRdb rather than the paper's analysis. The sample table records 80,000 to 90,000 distinct CDR3 sequences; about 27% of these occur just once. The top ten clones comprise around 59% of the sample. Paper-wide results and their limitations: A TCR beta motif of fewer than 10 highly homologous amino acid variants appeared characteristic of blood from ankylosing spondylitis patients. The disease-linked clones were reported to be significantly enriched in matched synovial fluid samples from ankylosing spondylitis patients. The disease-linked clones had a CD8+ phenotype and were found at relatively low frequencies in peripheral blood. Some TCR beta motif variants had previously been reported in synovial fluid and blood of reactive arthritis patients, which suggested common disease-initiation mechanisms.

For this clonotype: Its antigen remains unidentified. No much larger clone exists at a distance of one base, and base qualities are not known.

CDR1 and CDR2 are read off the germline V gene as SGHRS and YFSETQ. A distance of 18 bases separates the germline ends of V and J, which lose 7 bases and 5 bases respectively. The CDR3 runs 15 amino acids, cysteine and phenylalanine included. The entry retains the CDR3 DNA only, 45 bases that are in frame from base 1. Input material: blood, either unsorted or a sorted T cell fraction (not recorded which). This TCR came from a male donor with ankylosing spondylitis or in good health (not recorded which). Recombination connected TRBV5-1 to TRBJ2-2, with no confidently assigned D gene. The nucleotide sequence reads TGCGCCAGCGATGAGATAGGGATGAAAACCGGGGAGCTGTTTTTT. Protein translation: CASDEIGMKTGELFF.